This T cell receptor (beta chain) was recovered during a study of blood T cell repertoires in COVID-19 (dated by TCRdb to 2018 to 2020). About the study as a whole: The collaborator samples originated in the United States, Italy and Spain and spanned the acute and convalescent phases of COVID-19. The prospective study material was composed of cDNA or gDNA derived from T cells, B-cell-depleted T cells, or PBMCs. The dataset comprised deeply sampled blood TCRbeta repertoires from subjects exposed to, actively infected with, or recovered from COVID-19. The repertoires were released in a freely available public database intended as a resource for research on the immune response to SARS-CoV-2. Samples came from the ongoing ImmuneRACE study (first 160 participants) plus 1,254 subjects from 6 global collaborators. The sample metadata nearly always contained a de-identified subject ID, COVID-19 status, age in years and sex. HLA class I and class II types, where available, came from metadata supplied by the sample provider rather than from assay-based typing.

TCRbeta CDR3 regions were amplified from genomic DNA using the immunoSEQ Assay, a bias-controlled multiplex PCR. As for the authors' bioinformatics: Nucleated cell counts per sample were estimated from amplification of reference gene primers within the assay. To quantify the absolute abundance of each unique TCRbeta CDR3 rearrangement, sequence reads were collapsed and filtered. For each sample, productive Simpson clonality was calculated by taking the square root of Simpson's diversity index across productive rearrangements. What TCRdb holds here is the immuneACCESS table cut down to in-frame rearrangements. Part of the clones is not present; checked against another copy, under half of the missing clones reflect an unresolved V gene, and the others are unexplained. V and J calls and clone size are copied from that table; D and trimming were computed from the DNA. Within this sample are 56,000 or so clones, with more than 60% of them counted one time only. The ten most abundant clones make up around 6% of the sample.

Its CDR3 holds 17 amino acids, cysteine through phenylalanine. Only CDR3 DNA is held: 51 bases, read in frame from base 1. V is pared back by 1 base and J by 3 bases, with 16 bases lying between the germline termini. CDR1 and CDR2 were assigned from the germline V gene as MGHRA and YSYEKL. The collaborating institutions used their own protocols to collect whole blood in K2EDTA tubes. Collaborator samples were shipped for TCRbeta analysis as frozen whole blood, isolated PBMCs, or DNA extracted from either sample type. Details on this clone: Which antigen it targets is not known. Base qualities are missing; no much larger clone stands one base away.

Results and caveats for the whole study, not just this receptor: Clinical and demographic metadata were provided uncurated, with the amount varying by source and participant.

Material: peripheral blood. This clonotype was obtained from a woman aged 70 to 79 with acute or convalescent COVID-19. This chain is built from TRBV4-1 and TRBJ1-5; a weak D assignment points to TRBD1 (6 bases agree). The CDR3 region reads CASSQVPGGQINQPQHF. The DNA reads TGCGCCAGCAGCCAAGTCCCAGGCGGACAGATCAATCAGCCCCAGCATTTT.